Below, 20 T cell receptor beta chains from the same sample are listed, as sequenced in a study of CD8 T cells in ankylosing spondylitis. Study observations and caveats: Characteristic of ankylosing spondylitis blood, it appeared, was a TCR beta motif comprising eight highly homologous variants.

These TCRs' antigens remain unknown. TCRdb ran MiXCR on the 5' RACE reads and lists one entry per CDR3 protein. The table has 100,000 to 150,000 distinct CDR3 sequences, about a sixth seen once; the top ten hold around a third. Sequencing was performed on blood, either unsorted or a sorted T cell fraction (not recorded which). The receptors stem from a male donor with ankylosing spondylitis.

This clonotype was counted only a few times. Here the CDR3 reads CASGQQGASYNEQFF. The CDR3 region has the DNA TGTGCTAGTGGTCAGCAGGGGGCTTCGTACAATGAGCAGTTCTTC. The chain employs TRBV12-5 and TRBJ2-1, with 8 nucleotides matching TRBD1. Germline V gene sequence: CDR1 LGHNT, CDR2 FRNRAP. This CDR3 spans 15 amino acids. Trimming cost V 5 bases and J 4 bases; bases outside gene matches: 7.

The chain recombines TRBV11-1 with TRBJ2-3; 8 positions match TRBD2. Trimming removed 2 bases from V and 3 bases from J; junction bases left unmatched: 7. The CDR3 is 16 amino acids. CDR1 is SGHAT, CDR2 FQDESV, per germline (reference sequence). In DNA form, the CDR3 reads TGTGCCAGCAGCTTAAATTACGGGAGGGGGACAGATACGCAGTATTTT. Translation: CASSLNYGRGTDTQYF. Together with reference TRBV11-1 and TRBJ2-3, the CDR3 gives the full variable domain: EAEVAQSPRYKITEKSQAVAFWCDPISGHATLYWYRQILGQGPELLVQFQDESVVDDSQLPKDRFSAERLKGVDSTLKIQPAELGDSAMYLCASSLNYGRGTDTQYFGPGTRLTVL.

This clonotype came up a few times. The gene calls are TRBV9 and TRBJ2-1, with TRBD2 identical over 12 bases. The J segment lost 9 bases and the V segment lost 4 bases, leaving 8 bases of the junction unmatched. Germline V gene sequence: CDR1 SGDLS, CDR2 YYNGEE. The CDR3 extends over 15 amino acids. The CDR3 is CASSSSGGDRGEQFF. CDR3 bases: TGTGCCAGCAGCTCTAGCGGGGGGGATCGGGGTGAGCAGTTCTTC.

This clonotype was seen at least ten times. The J gene is TRBJ2-1, the V gene TRBV4-1, with D hard to call. Per the germline V gene, CDR1 is MGHRA and CDR2 is YSYEKL. Trimming took 4 bases from V and 8 from J, leaving 9 bases between them. This CDR3 spans 12 amino acids. In nucleotides, the CDR3 is TGCGCCAGCAGCCTTCGAGAGGATGAGCAGTTCTTC. Residues: CASSLREDEQFF.

The genes are TRBV28 and TRBJ2-3; D may correspond to TRBD1 or TRBD2 (6 bases each). Deletions cut 6 bases from V and 0 bases from J, with 10 bases between. Per the germline V gene, CDR1 is MDHEN and CDR2 is SYDVKM. The CDR3 covers 14 residues. The CDR3 region has the DNA TGTGCCAGCAGGCGGGACATCAGCACAGATACGCAGTATTTT. Residues: CASRRDISTDTQYF.

This chain links TRBV3-1 with TRBJ2-5, with a tentative D call TRBD2 (5 bases). This CDR3 is built from 15 residues. From germline, CDR1 is LGHDT and CDR2 YNNKEL (reference sequence). Trimming removed 4 bases from V and 4 bases from J, with 16 bases in between. The CDR3 coding sequence is TGTGCCAGCAGCCGAAGCTGGGAGTTTAGAGAGACCCAGTACTTC. It is translated as CASSRSWEFRETQYF.

The gene calls are TRBV7-9 and TRBJ2-3, with TRBD2 identical over 15 bases. The CDR3 has 17 amino acids. Germline assignment: CDR1 SEHNR and CDR2 FQNEAQ (reference sequence). The junction had 7 bases not matched to a gene; V was cut back by 5 bases and J by 4 bases. The CDR3 loop reads CASSLGTSGRFADTQYF. In nucleotides, the CDR3 is TGTGCCAGCAGCCTCGGGACTAGCGGGAGGTTCGCAGATACGCAGTATTTT. The whole variable domain, remainder taken from reference TRBV7-9 and TRBJ2-3, is DTGVSQNPRHKITKRGQNVTFRCDPISEHNRLYWYRQTLGQGPEFLTYFQNEAQLEKSRLLSDRFSAERPKGSFSTLEIQRTEQGDSAMYLCASSLGTSGRFADTQYFGPGTRLTVL.

Here the CDR3 DNA reads TGTGCCAGCAGCAGTTATGACGCTGGCTACACCTTC. It yields the protein CASSSYDAGYTF. V is TRBV7-9 and J is TRBJ1-2, with D unclear. Per germline, CDR1 SEHNR and CDR2 FQNEAQ (reference sequence). The CDR3 has 12 amino acids. V was shortened by 5 bases and J by 7 bases, with 11 bases between the two germline ends.

This clonotype was counted between two and nine times. V and J are TRBV28 and TRBJ2-6; 9 positions match TRBD2. Losses at the gene ends were 4 bases for V and 2 bases for J; bases not matched to a gene: 18. CDR1 MDHEN and CDR2 SYDVKM come from the germline V gene. CDR3 length: 21 amino acids. CDR3 nucleotide sequence: TGTGCCAGCAGTTATGGACACCCGACTAGCGGCCTTCCTCCTGGGGCCAACGTCCTGACTTTC. Its translation is CASSYGHPTSGLPPGANVLTF.

The chain uses TRBV20-1 and TRBJ2-1; 10 bases are a match to TRBD2. CDR1 is DFQATT and CDR2 is SNEGSKA in the germline V gene (reference sequence). This CDR3 has 18 amino acids. Trimming took 3 bases from V and 1 from J; bases not matched to a gene: 12. CDR3 DNA sequence: TGCAGTGCTAGCCTTCCTGGACTAGCGGAAAGGTCCTACAATGAGCAGTTCTTC. It codes for CSASLPGLAERSYNEQFF.

This clonotype was picked up a small number of times. The CDR3 nucleotides are TGCAGCGTACAAGGATGGGACACTGAAGCTTTCTTT. This encodes CSVQGWDTEAFF. The rearrangement joins TRBV29-1 to TRBJ1-1; no clear D gene. Germline CDR1 SQVTM, CDR2 ANQGSEA. Trimming shortened V by 6 bases and J by 3 bases, and 11 bases separated the two germline ends. This CDR3 has 12 amino acids.

This clonotype was detected a few times. This sequence joins TRBV7-9 and TRBJ2-7; TRBD1 agrees at 7 bases. The trim removed 5 bases at V and 4 bases at J, leaving 11 bases unmatched. This CDR3 spans 15 amino acids. Germline V gene sequence: CDR1 SEHNR, CDR2 FQNEAQ (reference sequence). CDR3 DNA: TGTGCCAGCAGCCCTACCTATGGGACAGAGTACGAGCAGTACTTC. This codes for CASSPTYGTEYEQYF.

This clonotype was detected a few times. The chain is built from TRBV4-1 and TRBJ2-7; TRBD1 aligns across 10 bases. Germline V gene lookup returns CDR1 MGHRA and CDR2 YSYEKL. The CDR3 consists of 16 residues. V shed 3 bases and J 2 bases; nucleotides not matched to a gene: 7. In nucleotides, the CDR3 is TGCGCCAGCAGCCAGGGACAGGGGCTGCGAGCCTACGAGCAGTACTTC. Protein: CASSQGQGLRAYEQYF.

The gene calls are TRBV28 and TRBJ2-7; 7 nucleotides align to TRBD2. J gave up 7 bases and V 2 bases, and 29 bases lay outside the gene matches. The CDR3 is 21 amino acids. The V gene's germline CDR1 is MDHEN and CDR2 SYDVKM. The CDR3 DNA follows: TGTGCCAGCAGTTTAATGAGTGGCTTCGTCAGGCCAGCGGGACTGGGCCGGGAGCAGTACTTC. Amino acids: CASSLMSGFVRPAGLGREQYF.

This clonotype was observed many times. This chain uses TRBV20-1 with TRBJ1-1; the D is unclear. The CDR3 covers 10 residues. Trimming took off 3 bases at V and 5 bases at J, with 4 bases between the two ends. Per germline, CDR1 DFQATT and CDR2 SNEGSKA (reference sequence). The CDR3 loop is CSARDTEAFF. The CDR3 DNA follows: TGCAGTGCTAGGGATACTGAAGCTTTCTTT.

DNA for the CDR3: TGTGCCAGCAGCCCCCGGACTAGCGGAGCCTACAATGAGCAGTTCTTC. This codes for CASSPRTSGAYNEQFF. The V call is TRBV11-3, the J call TRBJ2-1; 10 bases are shared with TRBD2. V shed 5 bases, J shed 2 bases, and the junction held 6 bases outside the gene matches. CDR1 SGHNT and CDR2 YENEEA come from the germline V gene. The CDR3 length is 16 residues.

CDR3 in DNA: TGTGCCAGCAGCCTCTCGACCGGGGGAGATACGCAGTATTTT. Its translation: CASSLSTGGDTQYF. The chain is built from TRBV12-3 or TRBV12-4 and TRBJ2-3; weak D call: TRBD2 (6 bases). The CDR3 covers 14 residues. Trimming removed 6 bases from V and 5 bases from J, with 15 bases in between.

This clonotype has only a few counts. V is TRBV27 and J is TRBJ2-5; D is perhaps TRBD2 (6 bases). This CDR3 contains 16 residues. Germline lookup yields CDR1 MNHEY and CDR2 SMNVEV (reference sequence). With 5 bases removed from V and 1 base from J, the gap between germline ends came to 17 bases. Here the CDR3 reads CASSAGTNGGQETQYF. The CDR3, as DNA: TGTGCCAGCAGTGCGGGAACGAACGGGGGCCAAGAGACCCAGTACTTC.

This clonotype was detected only a few times. The rearrangement uses TRBV5-4 and TRBJ2-7; D gene uncertain. In germline, CDR1 is SGHNT, CDR2 YYREEE (reference sequence). The germline V and J ends were trimmed by 3 bases and 7 bases, with 11 bases remaining between them. The CDR3 is 12 amino acids. The DNA for the CDR3 is TGTGCCAGCAGCTACAAAGGGTTGGAGCAGTACTTC. Protein product: CASSYKGLEQYF.

The rearrangement links TRBV5-4 to TRBJ2-1, with 14 bases fitting TRBD2. This CDR3 spans 19 amino acids. Germline lookup yields CDR1 SGHNT and CDR2 YYREEE (reference sequence). V shed 2 bases and J 2 bases; nucleotides not matched to a gene: 9. The CDR3 sequence is CASSFPGTSGSPTYNEQFF. The DNA of the CDR3 is TGTGCCAGCAGCTTCCCCGGGACTAGCGGGAGCCCCACCTACAATGAGCAGTTCTTC. Variable domain in full (rest from reference TRBV5-4 and TRBJ2-1): ETGVTQSPTHLIKTRGQQVTLRCSSQSGHNTVSWYQQALGQGPQFIFQYYREEENGRGNFPPRFSGLQFPNYSSELNVNALELDDSALYLCASSFPGTSGSPTYNEQFFGPGTRLTVL.